A single sample gave rise to the 6 T cell receptor beta chains below, sequenced in a study of blood T cell repertoires in COVID-19. Sequencing used immunoSEQ multiplex PCR; TCRdb keeps in-frame clones, though not all of them. This sample has 90,000 or so clones; around 88% occur once, and the top ten carry over 0.35%. The specimen sequenced was peripheral blood. Receptors were obtained from a man between 60 and 75 years old with acute or convalescent COVID-19.

The chain carries TRBV5-1 and TRBJ2-2, with 10 bases matching TRBD2. CDR1 and CDR2 (germline): SGHRS, YFSETQ. This CDR3 spans 16 amino acids. After removal of 2 bases from V and 5 bases from J, the junction contained 6 bases not matched to a gene. The CDR3 loop reads CASSLASGRTTGELFF. The CDR3 DNA is TGCGCCAGCAGCTTAGCTAGCGGGAGAACGACCGGGGAGCTGTTTTTT.

The V gene is TRBV19, the J gene TRBJ2-3, with D perhaps TRBD2 (6 bases). The CDR3 runs 12 residues. Germline V CDR1 and CDR2: LNHDA, SQIVND (reference sequence). Trimming stripped 7 bases from V and 14 bases from J, with 19 bases between. Here the CDR3 reads CASIGYREEWYF. CDR3 DNA: TGTGCCAGTATTGGTTATAGGGAGGAGTGGTATTTT.

The J gene is TRBJ2-7, the V gene TRBV7-9; 8 nucleotides agree with TRBD1. This CDR3 has 14 residues. The junction had 9 bases not matched to a gene; V was cut back by 4 bases and J by 7 bases. Germline CDR1 SEHNR, CDR2 FQNEAQ (reference sequence). Written as DNA, the CDR3 is TGTGCCAGCAGCTCAGGGGGCCCTCCGGGGGAGCAGTACTTC. Its protein is CASSSGGPPGEQYF.

V usage is TRBV5-4 and J usage is TRBJ2-7, with TRBD1 as a possible D gene (6 bases). V was clipped by 3 bases and J by 3 bases, with 16 bases between them. This CDR3 is 15 amino acids long. In germline, CDR1 is SGHNT, CDR2 YYREEE (reference sequence). The CDR3 DNA follows: TGTGCCAGCAGCTGGGGGATAGGGGGAATCTACGAGCAGTACTTC. It specifies CASSWGIGGIYEQYF.

The chain joins TRBV5-1 to TRBJ2-7; 9 positions agree with TRBD2. The V segment lost 4 bases and the J segment 5 bases; nucleotides outside the gene matches: 10. The CDR3 extends over 15 amino acids. Germline V gene lookup returns CDR1 SGHRS and CDR2 YFSETQ. This CDR3 reads CASSEPGTSFNEQYF. The CDR3, as DNA: TGCGCCAGCAGCGAACCCGGGACTAGCTTCAACGAGCAGTACTTC.

This clone was detected once. This rearrangement joins TRBV9 to TRBJ1-6; D possibly corresponds to TRBD1 (5 bases). V gave up 5 bases and J gave up 0 bases, with 12 bases separating them. Per the germline V gene, CDR1 is SGDLS and CDR2 is YYNGEE. CDR3 length: 16 amino acids. The CDR3 sequence is CASSGGGTSYNSPLHF. The CDR3 bases are TGTGCCAGCAGTGGGGGGGGGACCTCCTATAATTCACCCCTCCACTTT. Full variable domain (missing parts from reference TRBV9 and TRBJ1-6): DSGVTQTPKHLITATGQRVTLRCSPRSGDLSVYWYQQSLDQGLQFLIQYYNGEERAKGNILERFSAQQFPDLHSELNLSSLELGDSALYFCASSGGGTSYNSPLHFGNGTRLTVT.